The present T cell receptor beta chain was sequenced within a study of T cells in Graves' hyperthyroidism and ophthalmopathy. Germline values: CDR1 SGHAT, CDR2 FQNNGV. The CDR3 spans 16 residues. V shed 2 bases, J shed 1 base, and the junction held 5 bases outside the gene matches. Regions amplified from RNA transcripts were the TCR beta CDR3 regions. HTBI primers were the set used in a first-round RT-PCR of the TCR CDR3. In TCRdb, the multiplex PCR reads were re-called with MiXCR into one record per CDR3 protein. The sample has about 610,000 distinct CDR3 sequences, roughly 14% seen once. This clonotype was seen many times.

The sequenced sample consisted of blood. The rearrangement uses TRBV11-2 and TRBJ1-5; 7 bases map to TRBD1. The TCR was taken from a woman in her thirties or forties with Graves' ophthalmopathy. The CDR3 DNA sequence: TGTGCCAGCAGCTTAACAGGGGCCCGAAGCAATCAGCCCCAGCATTTT. It codes for CASSLTGARSNQPQHF. Full variable domain (outside the CDR3, taken from reference TRBV11-2 and TRBJ1-5): EAGVAQSPRYKIIEKRQSVAFWCNPISGHATLYWYQQILGQGPKLLIQFQNNGVVDDSQLPKDRFSAERLKGVDSTLKIQPAKLEDSAVYLCASSLTGARSNQPQHFGDGTRLSIL.